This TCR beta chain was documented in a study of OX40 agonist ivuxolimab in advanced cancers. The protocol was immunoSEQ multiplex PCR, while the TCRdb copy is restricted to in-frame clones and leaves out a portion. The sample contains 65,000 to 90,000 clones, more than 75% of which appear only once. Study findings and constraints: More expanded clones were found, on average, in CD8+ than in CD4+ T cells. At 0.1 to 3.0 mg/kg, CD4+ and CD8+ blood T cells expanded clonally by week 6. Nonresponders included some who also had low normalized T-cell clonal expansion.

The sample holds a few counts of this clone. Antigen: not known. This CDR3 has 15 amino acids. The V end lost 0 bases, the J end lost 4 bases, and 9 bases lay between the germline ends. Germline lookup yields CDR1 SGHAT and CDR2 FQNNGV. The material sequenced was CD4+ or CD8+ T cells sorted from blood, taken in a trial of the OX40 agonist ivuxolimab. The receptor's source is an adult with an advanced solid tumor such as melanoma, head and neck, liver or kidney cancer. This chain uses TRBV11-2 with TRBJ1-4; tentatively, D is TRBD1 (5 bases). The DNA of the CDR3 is TGTGCCAGCAGCTTAGAACCGGGGGTTAATGAAAAACTGTTTTTT. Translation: CASSLEPGVNEKLFF.